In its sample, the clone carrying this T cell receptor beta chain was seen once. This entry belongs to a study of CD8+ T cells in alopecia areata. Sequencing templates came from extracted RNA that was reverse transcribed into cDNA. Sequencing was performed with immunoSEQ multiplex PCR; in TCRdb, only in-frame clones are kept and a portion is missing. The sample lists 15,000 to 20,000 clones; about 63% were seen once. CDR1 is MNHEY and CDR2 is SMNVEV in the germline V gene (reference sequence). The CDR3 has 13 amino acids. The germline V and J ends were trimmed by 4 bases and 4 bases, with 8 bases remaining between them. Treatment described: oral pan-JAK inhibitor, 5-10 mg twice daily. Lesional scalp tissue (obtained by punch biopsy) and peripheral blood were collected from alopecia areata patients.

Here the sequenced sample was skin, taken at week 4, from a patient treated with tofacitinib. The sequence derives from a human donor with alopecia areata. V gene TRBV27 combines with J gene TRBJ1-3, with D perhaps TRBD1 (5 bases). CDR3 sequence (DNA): TGTGCCAGCAGTTCGGGGGTCGGAAACACCATATATTTT. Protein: CASSSGVGNTIYF.